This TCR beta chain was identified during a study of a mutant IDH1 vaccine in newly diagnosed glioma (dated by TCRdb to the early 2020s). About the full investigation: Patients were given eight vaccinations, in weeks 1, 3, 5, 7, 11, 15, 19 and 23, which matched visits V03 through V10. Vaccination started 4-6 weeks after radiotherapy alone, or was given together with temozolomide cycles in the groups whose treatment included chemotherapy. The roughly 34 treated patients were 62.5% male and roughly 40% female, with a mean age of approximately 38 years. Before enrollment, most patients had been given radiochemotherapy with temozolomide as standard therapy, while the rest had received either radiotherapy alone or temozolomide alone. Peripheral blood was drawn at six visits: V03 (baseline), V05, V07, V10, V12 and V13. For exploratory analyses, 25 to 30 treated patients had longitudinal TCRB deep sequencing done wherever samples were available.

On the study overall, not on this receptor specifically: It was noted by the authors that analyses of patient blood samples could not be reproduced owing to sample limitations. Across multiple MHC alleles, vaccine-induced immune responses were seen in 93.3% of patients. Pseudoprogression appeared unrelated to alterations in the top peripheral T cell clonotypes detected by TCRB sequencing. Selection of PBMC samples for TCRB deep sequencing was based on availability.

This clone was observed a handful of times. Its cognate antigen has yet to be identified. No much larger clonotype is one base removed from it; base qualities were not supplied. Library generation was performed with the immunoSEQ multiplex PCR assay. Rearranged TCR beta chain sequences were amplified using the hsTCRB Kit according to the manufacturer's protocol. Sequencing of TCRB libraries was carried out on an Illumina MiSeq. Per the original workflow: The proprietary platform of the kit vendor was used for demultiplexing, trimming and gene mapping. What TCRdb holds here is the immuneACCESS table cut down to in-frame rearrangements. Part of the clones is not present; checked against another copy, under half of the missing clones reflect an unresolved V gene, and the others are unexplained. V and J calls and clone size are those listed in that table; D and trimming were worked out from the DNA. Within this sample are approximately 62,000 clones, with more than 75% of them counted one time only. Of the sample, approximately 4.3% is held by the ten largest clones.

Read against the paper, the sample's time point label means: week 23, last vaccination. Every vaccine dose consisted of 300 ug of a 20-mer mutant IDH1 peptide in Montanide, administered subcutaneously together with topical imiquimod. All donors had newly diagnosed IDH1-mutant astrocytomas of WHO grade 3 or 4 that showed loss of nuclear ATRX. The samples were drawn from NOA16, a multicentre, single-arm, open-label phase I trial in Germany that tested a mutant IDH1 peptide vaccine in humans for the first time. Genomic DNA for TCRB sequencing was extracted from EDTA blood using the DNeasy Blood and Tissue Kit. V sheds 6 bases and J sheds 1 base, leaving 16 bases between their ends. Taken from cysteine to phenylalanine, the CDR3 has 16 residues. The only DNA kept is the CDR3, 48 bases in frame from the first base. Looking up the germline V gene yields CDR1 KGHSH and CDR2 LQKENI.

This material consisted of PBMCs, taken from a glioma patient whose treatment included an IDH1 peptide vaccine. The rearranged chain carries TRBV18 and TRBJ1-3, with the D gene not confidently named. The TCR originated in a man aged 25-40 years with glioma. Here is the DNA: TGTGCCAGCTCCCCCGGCGGGTTCGGGTCTGGAAACACCATATATTTT. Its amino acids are CASSPGGFGSGNTIYF. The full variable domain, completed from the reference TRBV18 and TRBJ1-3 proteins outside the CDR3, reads NAGVMQNPRHLVRRRGQEARLRCSPMKGHSHVYWYRQLPEEGLKFMVYLQKENIIDESGMPKERFSAEFPKEGPSILRIQQVVRGDSAAYFCASSPGGFGSGNTIYFGEGSWLTVV.